A single sample gave rise to the 2 T cell receptor beta chains below, sequenced in a study of type 1 regulatory T cells. Their specific antigens are unknown. One entry per CDR3 protein results from TCRdb running MiXCR on the reads. This table holds 20,000 to 30,000 distinct CDR3 sequences, roughly 72% found once. The sequencing sample was made of cultured T cells, either the whole culture or a sorted T cell fraction (not recorded which). Subset defined: Tr1-enriched cell product generated in vitro against host alloantigens. These receptors all stem from a human donor in good health.

The gene calls are TRBV29-1 and TRBJ2-1; the match to TRBD2 covers 13 bases. Germline-derived CDR1 and CDR2 are SQVTM and ANQGSEA. Trimming took 6 bases from V and 9 from J; bases not matched to a gene: 5. CDR3 length equals 13 residues. The CDR3 loop reads CSVSGLAGSEQFF. CDR3 DNA: TGCAGCGTCTCGGGACTAGCGGGGAGTGAGCAGTTCTTC.

The genes are TRBV5-1 and TRBJ1-4; D is ambiguous. This CDR3 has 15 amino acids. V was shortened by 2 bases and J by 7 bases, with 15 bases between the two germline ends. Germline V gene data show CDR1 as SGHRS and CDR2 as YFSETQ. CDR3 nucleotide sequence: TGCGCCAGCAGCTTAACCCCAGAGTCGCGTGAAAAACTGTTTTTT. Encoded protein: CASSLTPESREKLFF.